The 30 T cell receptor beta chains in this list originate from one sample, sequenced in a study of human T cells and chemical hapten exposure (dated by TCRdb to the early 2020s). Library preparation employed RACE. The run used a NextSeq 500. TCRdb reprocessed the public reads (quality trimming at Q25 with fastp, clone calling with MiXCR) and kept in-frame beta chains. Identical CDR3 protein sequences are pooled into one entry, listed with their most common genes and DNA. This sample holds about 140,000 distinct CDR3 sequences; 12% were observed only once. In total, the top ten clones hold about 1.3% of the sample. Explained via the paper, the time point label denotes: patch test 2, 6 weeks after DPC sensitization. This specimen's treatment or condition label, interpreted: therapeutic diphenylcyclopropenone sensitization with weekly scalp DPC. The sample was whole blood, taken in connection with sensitization to the hapten diphenylcyclopropenone (DPC). The receptors were sampled from a woman aged 50 to 65 with alopecia areata. Some clones in this sample may be carry-over from other donors' samples.

The sample holds a few counts of this clonotype. The V call is TRBV5-5, the J call TRBJ2-7; 7 bases are shared with TRBD2. The length of the CDR3 is 15 residues. Losses at the gene ends were 3 bases for V and 0 bases for J; bases not matched to a gene: 6. CDR1 is SGHKS and CDR2 is YYEKEE in the germline V gene (reference sequence). CDR3: CASSYLAGPSYEQYF. CDR3 nucleotides: TGTGCCAGCAGCTACTTAGCGGGCCCCTCCTACGAGCAGTACTTC.

The table lists this clonotype with a few counts. The V and J genes are TRBV30 and TRBJ2-1; TRBD2 is a possible D gene (6 bases). Trimming stripped 3 bases from V and 10 bases from J, with 22 bases between. From germline, CDR1 is GTSNPN and CDR2 SVGIG (reference sequence). The CDR3 runs 15 residues. CDR3 sequence reads: CAWRALAGQLWEQFF. CDR3 sequence (DNA): TGTGCCTGGAGGGCTCTGGCGGGGCAGCTTTGGGAGCAGTTCTTC. Complete variable domain (other parts from reference TRBV30 and TRBJ2-1): SQTIHQWPATLVQPVGSPLSLECTVEGTSNPNLYWYRQAAGRGLQLLFYSVGIGQISSEVPQNLSASRPQDRQFILSSKKLLLSDSGFYLCAWRALAGQLWEQFFGPGTRLTVL.

In this sample, this clonotype turned up a few times. The chain joins TRBV7-9 to TRBJ1-1; D possibly corresponds to TRBD1 (6 bases). V lost 3 bases, J lost 6 bases, and 8 bases lay in between. Looked up from germline, CDR1 is SEHNR and CDR2 is FQNEAQ (reference sequence). The CDR3 is made up of 12 amino acids. The CDR3 DNA is TGTGCCAGCAGCTTGGGGACATCTGAAGCTTTCTTT. Translating gives CASSLGTSEAFF.

This clonotype has only a few counts. This chain's CDR3 is CSARGTGAQGYTF. Written as DNA, the CDR3 is TGCAGTGCCCGGGGGACAGGGGCGCAGGGCTACACCTTC. This sequence joins TRBV20-1 and TRBJ1-2; 10 bases are a match to TRBD1. The CDR3 is 13 residues long. V was clipped by 6 bases and J by 8 bases; unmatched bases: 9. CDR1 DFQATT and CDR2 SNEGSKA come from the germline V gene (reference sequence).

This clonotype was seen a handful of times. CDR3 sequence reads: CASSFLTGTGVTGELFF. The CDR3, as DNA: TGTGCCAGCAGTTTCCTAACGGGGACAGGCGTCACCGGGGAGCTGTTTTTT. This chain links TRBV27 with TRBJ2-2, with 8 bases fitting TRBD1. CDR1 and CDR2 (germline): MNHEY, SMNVEV (reference sequence). CDR3 length: 17 residues. V trimming: 3 bases; J trimming: 4 bases; junction bases outside the gene matches: 10.

The chain recombines TRBV27 with TRBJ2-1; 10 positions agree with TRBD2. The CDR3 extends over 16 amino acids. Germline assignment: CDR1 MNHEY and CDR2 SMNVEV (reference sequence). V was clipped by 7 bases and J by 2 bases; unmatched bases: 8. CDR3 coding DNA: TGTGCCAGCAAGAGAGCGGGAGGGGGGCCCTACAATGAGCAGTTCTTC. As protein: CASKRAGGGPYNEQFF.

The CDR3 loop reads CASSPAGARYEQYF. The DNA of the CDR3 is TGTGCCAGCAGCCCAGCGGGAGCGAGGTACGAGCAGTACTTC. The rearrangement links TRBV7-2 to TRBJ2-7, with 8 nucleotides matching TRBD2. CDR1 and CDR2 (germline): SGHTA, FQGNSA. The CDR3 contains 14 residues. The junction had 7 bases not matched to a gene; V was cut back by 5 bases and J by 4 bases.

The J gene is TRBJ2-5, the V gene TRBV2, with a tentative D call TRBD1 (6 bases). V was pared by 5 bases and J by 3 bases, with 10 bases between. The germline gives CDR1 SNHLY, CDR2 FYNNEI. The CDR3 has 13 residues. The DNA for the CDR3 is TGTGCCAGCAGTCGGGACAACGAAGAGACCCAGTACTTC. It encodes CASSRDNEETQYF. Full variable domain (rest looked up from reference TRBV2 and TRBJ2-5): EPEVTQTPSHQVTQMGQEVILRCVPISNHLYFYWYRQILGQKVEFLVSFYNNEISEKSEIFDDQFSVERPDGSNFTLKIRSTKLEDSAMYFCASSRDNEETQYFGPGTRLLVL.

This chain uses TRBV5-1 with TRBJ2-7; 10 nucleotides match TRBD1. The V gene end was trimmed by 5 bases and the J gene end by 4 bases; junction bases not matched to a gene: 9. The germline CDR1 and CDR2 sequences are SGHRS and YFSETQ. This CDR3 has 15 amino acids. The CDR3 is CASSRAGDRGYEQYF. CDR3 nucleotides: TGCGCCAGCAGTCGAGCAGGGGACAGGGGATACGAGCAGTACTTC.

This clonotype has more than one count but fewer than ten. The V call is TRBV28, the J call TRBJ1-1; 9 bases are shared with TRBD1. The trim removed 5 bases at V and 8 bases at J, leaving 12 bases unmatched. Looked up from germline, CDR1 is MDHEN and CDR2 is SYDVKM. The CDR3 spans 15 residues. The CDR3 sequence is CASSDPGTGRREAFF. The CDR3 DNA sequence: TGTGCCAGCAGTGATCCCGGGACAGGGAGAAGGGAAGCTTTCTTT.

V and J are TRBV20-1 and TRBJ1-6, with D perhaps TRBD1 (5 bases). CDR1 and CDR2 (germline): DFQATT, SNEGSKA (reference sequence). The CDR3 spans 15 residues. Trimming took 1 base from V and 4 from J, leaving 11 bases between them. The CDR3 is CSARVPGWYNSPLHF. In nucleotides, the CDR3 is TGCAGTGCTAGAGTTCCAGGGTGGTATAATTCACCCCTCCACTTT.

This clonotype was seen many times. The rearrangement uses TRBV3-1 and TRBJ1-6, with D unresolved. CDR3 length: 14 residues. V was clipped by 2 bases and J by 8 bases, with 10 bases between them. Germline assignment: CDR1 LGHDT and CDR2 YNNKEL (reference sequence). This CDR3 reads CASSQSWNDSPLHF. CDR3 coding DNA: TGTGCCAGCAGCCAAAGCTGGAATGATTCACCCCTCCACTTT.

V and J are TRBV3-1 and TRBJ1-4; the D is unclear. The CDR3 has 14 residues. V lost 0 bases to trimming and J lost 12 bases, with 14 bases between them. Germline CDR1 and CDR2: LGHDT and YNNKEL (reference sequence). CDR3 amino acids: CASSQEKALGELFF. The CDR3 region has the DNA TGTGCCAGCAGCCAAGAAAAGGCCTTAGGTGAACTGTTTTTT.

As DNA, the CDR3 is TGTGCCAGCAGAGATAGACTAGCGGGAGGAGACAATGAGCAGTTCTTC. Translating it yields CASRDRLAGGDNEQFF. The J gene is TRBJ2-1, the V gene TRBV14; TRBD2 matches 13 bases. The V and J ends lost 6 bases and 5 bases, in that order; junction bases with no gene match: 7. The CDR3 is 16 residues long. Germline values: CDR1 SGHDN, CDR2 FVKESK.

The rearrangement uses TRBV18 and TRBJ2-2, with D perhaps matching TRBD1 or TRBD2 (5 bases each). The CDR3 is made up of 17 amino acids. Trimming cost V 2 bases and J 5 bases, with 18 bases left between them. The germline V gene encodes CDR1 KGHSH and CDR2 LQKENI. The CDR3 bases are TGTGCCAGCTCACCATATACCCTGCAGGGAGCAACCGGGGAGCTGTTTTTT. The encoded protein is CASSPYTLQGATGELFF.

This clonotype was detected ten times or more. The genes are TRBV7-2 and TRBJ2-1; 10 positions match TRBD2. The CDR3 runs to 14 residues. Germline values: CDR1 SGHTA, CDR2 FQGNSA. With 2 bases clipped from V and 10 bases from J, the junction kept 5 bases outside the gene matches. The CDR3 reads CASSLPLAGVEQFF. The CDR3 DNA follows: TGTGCCAGCAGCTTACCCCTAGCGGGAGTCGAGCAGTTCTTC.

This clonotype was seen a few times. The V gene is TRBV3-1, the J gene TRBJ2-7; the match to TRBD2 covers 7 bases. The CDR3 is made up of 16 amino acids. Germline lookup yields CDR1 LGHDT and CDR2 YNNKEL (reference sequence). V shed 0 bases, J shed 4 bases, and the junction held 9 bases outside the gene matches. The CDR3 bases are TGTGCCAGCAGCCAAGATCGGGGAGGGACGAGATACGAGCAGTACTTC. This codes for CASSQDRGGTRYEQYF.

This clonotype has more than one count but fewer than ten. The chain couples TRBV6-5 to TRBJ1-1; D is unresolved. In germline, CDR1 is MNHEY, CDR2 SVGAGI. The CDR3 is 11 residues long. V lost 6 bases to trimming and J lost 11 bases, with 13 bases between them. The CDR3 region is CASRGLKGAFF. The CDR3 DNA is TGTGCCAGCAGAGGACTGAAAGGGGCTTTCTTT.

This clonotype has a count of ten or more. The chain carries TRBV5-8 and TRBJ1-5; D unresolved. Germline CDR1 reads SGHTS; CDR2 reads YDEGEE. Trimming removed 4 bases at V and 4 bases at J, with 15 bases between. The CDR3 runs to 15 residues. CDR3 protein: CASSRGTGENQPQHF. The CDR3 bases are TGTGCCAGCAGCCGGGGTACGGGTGAGAATCAGCCCCAGCATTTT.

The genes are TRBV12-3 or TRBV12-4 and TRBJ1-3; D gene unclear. The CDR3 has 16 amino acids. V shed 3 bases and J shed 0 bases, with 12 bases lying between them. CDR3 in amino acids: CASSFRAIRSGNTIYF. The CDR3 DNA is TGTGCCAGCAGTTTTCGGGCCATCCGCTCTGGAAACACCATATATTTT.

This clonotype appeared many times. This sequence joins TRBV5-6 and TRBJ2-6, with 7 bases aligning to TRBD1. The CDR3 loop spans 14 amino acids. From germline, CDR1 is SGHDT and CDR2 YYEEEE. Unmatched junction bases numbered 4, after V lost 6 bases and J lost 4 bases. As DNA, the CDR3 is TGTGCCAGCACAACAGGGGCCGGGGCCAACGTCCTGACTTTC. Encoded protein: CASTTGAGANVLTF.

The CDR3 DNA reads TGTGCCAGCAGCTTACTAGCGGGAGGGCGAGGGGGAGAGACCCAGTACTTC. Translating it yields CASSLLAGGRGGETQYF. The chain employs TRBV5-5 and TRBJ2-5; 13 bases match TRBD2. CDR3 length: 17 amino acids. Losses at the gene ends were 2 bases for V and 4 bases for J; bases not matched to a gene: 8. Per germline, CDR1 SGHKS and CDR2 YYEKEE (reference sequence).

The chain uses TRBV28 and TRBJ2-7, with D possibly TRBD2 on 6 matching bases. Germline CDR1 is MDHEN and CDR2 is SYDVKM. Between the trimmed V and J ends, which lost 5 bases and 6 bases, there was a span of 14 bases. The CDR3 runs to 13 residues. This CDR3 is CASSKPGLGEQYF. As DNA, the CDR3 is TGTGCCAGCAGTAAGCCGGGACTTGGCGAGCAGTACTTC. The full variable domain, with the rest looked up from reference TRBV28 and TRBJ2-7, is DVKVTQSSRYLVKRTGEKVFLECVQDMDHENMFWYRQDPGLGLRLIYFSYDVKMKEKGDIPEGYSVSREKKERFSLILESASTNQTSMYLCASSKPGLGEQYFGPGTRLTVT.

This chain uses TRBV2 with TRBJ2-7; D not resolved. Germline assignment: CDR1 SNHLY and CDR2 FYNNEI. V lost 7 bases and J lost 1, with 5 bases in between. CDR3 size: 11 residues. CDR3 region: CASKRSYEQYF. Here the CDR3 DNA reads TGTGCCAGCAAAAGATCCTACGAGCAGTACTTC.

This clonotype was seen repeatedly, ten times or more. The genes are TRBV6-2 or TRBV6-3 and TRBJ2-7; 10 nucleotides agree with TRBD2. V gave up 11 bases and J gave up 6 bases; unmatched junction bases: 10. Germline loops: CDR1 MNHEY, CDR2 SVGEGT. This CDR3 has 13 residues. The CDR3 reads CAGRTSGAIEQYF. The CDR3 coding sequence is TGTGCCGGAAGGACTAGCGGAGCTATCGAGCAGTACTTC.

This clonotype was counted only a few times. The rearrangement links TRBV7-2 to TRBJ1-5; 8 bases fit TRBD1. CDR3 size: 15 residues. Germline loops: CDR1 SGHTA, CDR2 FQGNSA. J gave up 4 bases and V 1 base, and 3 bases lay outside the gene matches. CDR3 residues: CASSLGRGHNQPQHF. CDR3 sequence (DNA): TGTGCCAGCAGCTTAGGCAGGGGGCATAATCAGCCCCAGCATTTT.

In its sample, this clonotype was seen many times. J is TRBJ2-7 and V is TRBV20-1, with 7 bases matching TRBD1. The CDR3 spans 13 residues. With V trimmed by 5 bases and J by 4 bases, 8 bases remained unmatched. From germline, CDR1 is DFQATT and CDR2 SNEGSKA (reference sequence). CDR3 nucleotides: TGCAGTGCTGGAGGACAGGTACAGTACGAGCAGTACTTC. Translating gives CSAGGQVQYEQYF.

V usage is TRBV6-5 and J usage is TRBJ2-7; 10 bases fit TRBD2. CDR1 and CDR2 (germline): MNHEY, SVGAGI. The CDR3 totals 17 residues. V lost 2 bases to trimming and J lost 7 bases; unmatched junction nucleotides: 14. The DNA for the CDR3 is TGTGCCAGCAGTTACCGACCCTTAGCGGGAGCGGGGGGGGAGCAGTACTTC. This gives the protein CASSYRPLAGAGGEQYF.

This clonotype was counted a few times. The chain employs TRBV4-2 and TRBJ2-1; 7 bases agree with TRBD1. V shed 3 bases and J 9 bases; nucleotides not matched to a gene: 5. The CDR3 length is 13 residues. Germline CDR1 is LGHNA and CDR2 is YNFKEQ. The CDR3 here is CASSQGDSPEQFF. The DNA for the CDR3 is TGTGCCAGCAGCCAGGGGGACAGCCCTGAGCAGTTCTTC.

This clonotype was seen just once. The DNA of the CDR3 is TGTGCCAGCAGAGCGACAGAGGGCCCCCGCTACACCTTC. This sequence encodes CASRATEGPRYTF. The V gene is TRBV12-3 or TRBV12-4, the J gene TRBJ1-2; TRBD1 might be the D (5 bases). V shed 6 bases and J shed 9 bases, with 17 bases lying between them. The CDR3 totals 13 residues.